These 19 T cell receptor beta chains came from one sample sequenced in a study of blood T cell repertoires in COVID-19. The repertoire was sequenced with immunoSEQ multiplex PCR; TCRdb's copy has only in-frame clones and lacks some. The sample lists about 94,000 clones, 80% seen once, with around 17% in the top ten. The sample comprised peripheral blood. The receptors originated from a human donor in a cohort sampled during active COVID-19.

The V call is TRBV10-3, the J call TRBJ1-2, with unresolved D. The germline V gene has CDR1 ENHRY and CDR2 SYGVKD. V lost 10 bases and J 4 bases, leaving 19 bases between the germline ends. This CDR3 spans 14 amino acids. DNA for the CDR3: TGTGCCACACACGCGGGAAGAGTGGGCTATGGCTACACCTTC. It codes for CATHAGRVGYGYTF.

The chain combines TRBV18 with TRBJ1-5; D may be TRBD1 (5 bases). Trimming took off 2 bases at V and 2 bases at J, with 10 bases between the two ends. The CDR3 contains 15 residues. Germline loops: CDR1 KGHSH, CDR2 LQKENI. DNA of the CDR3: TGTGCCAGCTCACCAGCGGCGGGGCGCAATCAGCCCCAGCATTTT. This translates into CASSPAAGRNQPQHF.

The chain has TRBV28 and TRBJ1-1; 9 nucleotides match TRBD1. Trimming cost V 9 bases and J 5 bases; bases outside gene matches: 13. The CDR3 consists of 15 residues. CDR1 and CDR2 from the germline V gene are MDHEN and SYDVKM. This CDR3 reads CASPPAGTGWTEAFF. In DNA, the CDR3 is TGTGCCAGTCCGCCCGCCGGGACAGGGTGGACTGAAGCTTTCTTT.

The genes are TRBV19 and TRBJ1-1; no clear D gene. The CDR3 loop spans 16 amino acids. Germline V lookup: CDR1 LNHDA, CDR2 SQIVND (reference sequence). Trimming left V 6 bases short and J 0 bases short, with 17 bases between. The CDR3 sequence is CASSTSGRRLNTEAFF. The DNA of the CDR3 is TGTGCCAGTAGCACCAGCGGTCGCAGGCTGAACACTGAAGCTTTCTTT.

V usage is TRBV10-3 and J usage is TRBJ2-5; 7 positions match TRBD2. This CDR3 has 13 amino acids. Looked up from germline, CDR1 is ENHRY and CDR2 is SYGVKD. Trimming removed 7 bases from V and 1 base from J; junction bases left unmatched: 3. The chain's CDR3 is CAIMGTTQETQYF. The CDR3 bases are TGTGCCATCATGGGGACTACCCAAGAGACCCAGTACTTC.

As DNA, the CDR3 is TGTGCCAGCAGCTTAGGGACTAGCGGGAGGGAAAGCTCCTACAATGAGCAGTTCTTC. Residues: CASSLGTSGRESSYNEQFF. The V call is TRBV7-9, the J call TRBJ2-1, with 15 bases lining up with TRBD2. The V and J ends lost 1 base and 0 bases, in that order; junction bases with no gene match: 4. The germline V gene has CDR1 SEHNR and CDR2 FQNEAQ (reference sequence). This CDR3 has 19 amino acids.

This rearrangement joins TRBV30 to TRBJ2-2; D not resolved. The V gene lost 1 base and the J gene lost 5 bases, with 8 bases spanning the gap. CDR1 is GTSNPN and CDR2 is SVGIG in the germline V gene (reference sequence). This CDR3 has 13 amino acids. In DNA form, the CDR3 reads TGTGCCTGGAGTGACTACCAAACCGGGGAGCTGTTTTTT. It yields the protein CAWSDYQTGELFF.

This clone was seen only a few times. The chain combines TRBV28 with TRBJ1-5, with TRBD1 identical over 7 bases. Germline V gene sequence: CDR1 MDHEN, CDR2 SYDVKM. The CDR3 loop spans 14 amino acids. Germline trimming cut 5 bases from V and 6 bases from J; bases unmatched to any gene: 7. CDR3 DNA: TGTGCCAGCAGTCAGGGACAGCGGTCTCAGCCCCAGCATTTT. Encoded protein: CASSQGQRSQPQHF.

The gene calls are TRBV28 and TRBJ2-7; no reliable D call. CDR1 is MDHEN, CDR2 SYDVKM, per germline. The CDR3 loop spans 13 amino acids. Trimming removed 7 bases from V and 2 bases from J, with 12 bases in between. The CDR3 is CASTDRGTYEQYF. The CDR3 coding sequence is TGTGCCAGCACCGACCGAGGAACCTACGAGCAGTACTTC.

The rearrangement joins TRBV11-2 to TRBJ2-2; 14 bases match TRBD2. The germline V gene encodes CDR1 SGHAT and CDR2 FQNNGV. V lost 4 bases, J lost 5 bases, and 9 bases stayed unmatched. The CDR3 length is 18 residues. The DNA of the CDR3 is TGTGCCAGCAGCTCCCCCGGGACTAGCGGGAGTTTGACCGGGGAGCTGTTTTTT. This codes for CASSSPGTSGSLTGELFF.

This clone occurred a few times. The chain carries TRBV27 and TRBJ2-6; D gene uncertain. V was pared by 2 bases and J by 3 bases, with 5 bases between. There are 14 residues in the CDR3. CDR1 and CDR2 (germline): MNHEY, SMNVEV (reference sequence). CDR3 protein: CASSLNFGANVLTF. For the CDR3, the DNA is TGTGCCAGCAGTTTAAACTTTGGGGCCAACGTCCTGACTTTC.

In this sample, this clone turned up a few times. The chain has TRBV10-3 and TRBJ2-1, with 9 bases lining up with TRBD2. CDR3 length: 13 amino acids. The germline CDR1 and CDR2 sequences are ENHRY and SYGVKD. V lost 2 bases, J lost 11 bases, and 4 bases stayed unmatched. CDR3 DNA: TGTGCCATCAGTGAGGGACTAGCGTTTAAGCAGTTCTTC. This gives the protein CAISEGLAFKQFF.

V usage is TRBV7-2 and J usage is TRBJ2-1; D remains unclear. Germline lookup yields CDR1 SGHTA and CDR2 FQGNSA. Trimming removed 5 bases at V and 0 bases at J, with 14 bases between. The CDR3 is made up of 16 amino acids. In DNA, the CDR3 is TGTGCCAGCAGCCGCGGAAGCGCGAGCTCCTACAATGAGCAGTTCTTC. It codes for CASSRGSASSYNEQFF.

This clone was seen a few times. The J gene is TRBJ2-1, the V gene TRBV10-2; tentatively, D is TRBD2 (6 bases). Looked up from germline, CDR1 is WSHSY and CDR2 is SAAADI. There are 16 residues in the CDR3. V lost 4 bases and J lost 0, with 13 bases in between. In DNA form, the CDR3 reads TGCGCCAGCAGTGCGGGAGCGAAGAGCTCCTACAATGAGCAGTTCTTC. Its translation: CASSAGAKSSYNEQFF.

The gene calls are TRBV5-6 and TRBJ2-7; 11 positions match TRBD1. The J segment lost 6 bases and the V segment lost 0 bases, leaving 5 bases of the junction unmatched. Germline V gene sequence: CDR1 SGHDT, CDR2 YYEEEE. The CDR3 sequence is 15 residues long. This CDR3 reads CASSLADGTGGEQYF. CDR3 coding DNA: TGTGCCAGCAGCTTGGCCGATGGGACAGGGGGCGAGCAGTACTTC.

The V call is TRBV7-8, the J call TRBJ1-5; D not certain. V was pared by 2 bases and J by 2 bases, with 13 bases between. Germline lookup yields CDR1 SGHVS and CDR2 FQNEAQ. The CDR3 is 16 residues long. This CDR3 is CASSLLAGFGNQPQHF. The DNA for the CDR3 is TGTGCCAGCAGCTTATTGGCAGGATTCGGCAATCAGCCCCAGCATTTT.

This sequence joins TRBV7-6 and TRBJ2-5, with D maybe TRBD1 (6 bases). The CDR3 totals 12 residues. CDR1 and CDR2 from the germline V gene are SGHVS and FNYEAQ. Trimming shortened V by 5 bases and J by 5 bases, and 9 bases separated the two germline ends. The CDR3 is CASSPGVETQYF. CDR3 nucleotides: TGTGCCAGCAGCCCAGGGGTGGAGACCCAGTACTTC.

The chain joins TRBV6-6 to TRBJ2-2; 9 bases are a match to TRBD1. Germline CDR1 is MNHNY and CDR2 is SVGAGI (reference sequence). V gave up 0 bases and J gave up 7 bases; unmatched junction bases: 6. This CDR3 is built from 16 residues. The CDR3 loop reads CASSYSRTGDGGELFF. CDR3 sequence (DNA): TGTGCCAGCAGTTACTCGAGGACAGGGGACGGCGGGGAGCTGTTTTTT.

V is TRBV28 and J is TRBJ1-5, with TRBD1 identical over 9 bases. V lost 7 bases to trimming and J lost 1 base; unmatched junction nucleotides: 8. Germline CDR1 and CDR2: MDHEN and SYDVKM. CDR3 length: 16 amino acids. The DNA of the CDR3 is TGTGCCAGCACCACCGCCGGGACAGGGAGCAATCAGCCCCAGCATTTT. Residues: CASTTAGTGSNQPQHF.